The entry below describes one T cell receptor beta chain. Its antigen is unidentified. This probably arose from a read error, given a far larger clone one base away. The listed genes are named as in mouse. With the read ending 1 residue before the CDR3 end, the germline J gene is used to fill in that end. The sample comes from a study of tissue T cells after allogeneic stem cell transplantation. This CDR3 is 15 amino acids long. CDR1 is SNHLY, CDR2 FYNGKV, per germline (reference sequence). Assay used: immunoSEQ multiplex PCR; TCRdb lists only in-frame clones, some missing. This sample yields around 4,800 clones, of which about 46% are seen a single time; about a fifth belongs to the top ten. Described time point: mouse harvest day 14 after allogeneic transplant. The graft held 10^6 splenic CD5+ T cells and 10^7 T-cell-depleted bone marrow cells. This mouse GVHD model was MHC-mismatched B6 to BALB/c, profiled day 7 or 14.

Study findings and constraints: TCR repertoires tracked anatomic similarity, regardless of disease or transplant status.

This clonotype was obtained from a female BALB/c mouse given C57BL/6 T cells with graft-versus-host disease after an allogeneic hematopoietic cell transplant. The rearrangement links TRBV3 to TRBJ2-2, with D maybe TRBD1 (7 bases). Sequencing used lymph node tissue. CDR3 bases read: TGTGCCTGCAGCTTAGAGGGGGCGAACACCGGGCAGCTCTAC. Its protein is CACSLEGANTGQLY. The entire CDR3 protein reads CACSLEGANTGQLYF.